This T cell receptor beta chain is from a study of blood T cell repertoires in COVID-19. The V and J ends lost 2 bases and 5 bases respectively, with 13 bases between them. Germline-derived CDR1 and CDR2 are KGHSH and LQKENI. The CDR3 runs to 14 residues. Some clones are missing from TCRdb's copy, which holds only in-frame ones; the method was immunoSEQ multiplex PCR. This table holds 350,000 to 450,000 clones, over 75% found once. Sequences were obtained from PBMCs or T cells enriched from blood (not recorded which). The clonotype was recovered from a man aged 40-49 years in a cohort exposed to, infected with or recovered from COVID-19 (not recorded which). The V gene is TRBV18, the J gene TRBJ2-7; tentatively, D is TRBD1 (5 bases). This CDR3 reads CASSPSQGNDEQYF. The CDR3 nucleotides are TGTGCCAGCTCACCATCTCAGGGTAACGACGAGCAGTACTTC.